Presented here are 24 T cell receptor beta chains from one specimen sequenced in a study of blood T cell repertoires in COVID-19 (dated by TCRdb to about 2020). Libraries were built with the immunoSEQ multiplex PCR assay. TCRdb obtained this table from immuneACCESS and retained in-frame rearrangements with V and J assigned. These tables miss some clones; where compared with another copy, unresolved V genes account for less than half of the shortfall, and the remainder is unexplained. Recorded for this sample are roughly 140,000 clones; 85% to 90% of them occurred a single time. The ten largest clones represent approximately 3% of the sample. The sequencing sample was made of peripheral blood. These receptors were taken from a woman in her sixties with active COVID-19.

J is TRBJ2-1 and V is TRBV5-1; 8 bases line up with TRBD2. V trimming: 0 bases; J trimming: 4 bases; junction bases outside the gene matches: 9. CDR1 SGHRS and CDR2 YFSETQ come from the germline V gene. CDR3 length: 17 amino acids. CDR3 in DNA: TGCGCCAGCAGCTTGGGGTCCAGCGGGAGATCATACAATGAGCAGTTCTTC. This codes for CASSLGSSGRSYNEQFF.

The V and J genes are TRBV2 and TRBJ1-6, with D unresolved. In germline, CDR1 is SNHLY, CDR2 FYNNEI. The V and J ends lost 6 bases and 7 bases respectively, with 13 bases between them. This CDR3 has 14 residues. The CDR3 spells CASRPSGSNSPLHF. For the CDR3, the DNA is TGTGCCAGCAGGCCATCGGGTTCAAATTCACCCCTCCACTTT.

V and J are TRBV20-1 and TRBJ2-3; 14 nucleotides agree with TRBD2. Germline V CDR1 and CDR2: DFQATT, SNEGSKA (reference sequence). V lost 3 bases, J lost 6 bases, and 8 bases stayed unmatched. The CDR3 is made up of 16 amino acids. CDR3: CSASRRTSGRLDTQYF. The CDR3 DNA reads TGCAGTGCTAGTAGACGGACTAGCGGGAGGTTGGATACGCAGTATTTT.

This sequence joins TRBV25-1 and TRBJ2-7, with D possibly TRBD1 on 6 matching bases. The CDR3 spans 15 residues. V lost 4 bases, J lost 3 bases, and 16 bases lay in between. Germline V gene lookup returns CDR1 MGHDK and CDR2 SYGVNS. CDR3 protein: CASSATGFLGYEQYF. The CDR3, as DNA: TGTGCCAGCAGTGCTACAGGGTTCCTGGGCTACGAGCAGTACTTC.

This clone was found a few times. The chain carries TRBV2 and TRBJ1-5; possibly TRBD1 for D (6 bases). V dropped 5 bases and J dropped 2 bases, with 13 bases sitting between them. The length of the CDR3 is 15 residues. Germline loops: CDR1 SNHLY, CDR2 FYNNEI. The CDR3 bases are TGTGCCAGCAGTCGGACAGAAACAGGCAATCAGCCCCAGCATTTT. Residues: CASSRTETGNQPQHF. The variable domain in full, completed from reference TRBV2 and TRBJ1-5, reads EPEVTQTPSHQVTQMGQEVILRCVPISNHLYFYWYRQILGQKVEFLVSFYNNEISEKSEIFDDQFSVERPDGSNFTLKIRSTKLEDSAMYFCASSRTETGNQPQHFGDGTRLSIL.

This clone has just one count. The rearrangement uses TRBV28 and TRBJ1-1; a possible D gene is TRBD1 (6 bases). Germline CDR1 is MDHEN and CDR2 is SYDVKM. V was clipped by 8 bases and J by 1 base, with 14 bases between them. The CDR3 runs 14 residues. The CDR3 DNA is TGTGCCAGCGGAATGAGGGGGACGAACACTGAAGCTTTCTTT. Protein: CASGMRGTNTEAFF.

The chain recombines TRBV7-2 with TRBJ1-6, with D perhaps TRBD1 (5 bases). V dropped 1 base and J dropped 1 base, with 11 bases sitting between them. The CDR3 has 17 residues. Germline V gives CDR1 SGHTA, CDR2 FQGNSA. CDR3 sequence reads: CASSLGGGNSYNSPLHF. The CDR3 coding sequence is TGTGCCAGCAGCTTAGGGGGGGGGAATTCCTATAATTCACCCCTCCACTTT.

The rearrangement joins TRBV11-2 to TRBJ2-5; maybe TRBD1 (6 bases). V was pared by 1 base and J by 5 bases, with 17 bases between. Germline V lookup: CDR1 SGHAT, CDR2 FQNNGV. This CDR3 region has 16 residues. Here the CDR3 DNA reads TGTGCCAGCAGCTTAGGAGGCCCGAGGGGGTGGGAGACCCAGTACTTC. It encodes CASSLGGPRGWETQYF.

This clone was observed a single time. The chain employs TRBV21-1 and TRBJ1-5; the table's D call TRBD1 went unverified against the DNA. TRBV21-1 is a known pseudogene. This CDR3 comprises 16 residues. The CDR3, as DNA: TGTGCCAGCAGCAAAAGTCCGACAGGGGGCAATCAGCCCCAGCATTTT. As protein: CASSKSPTGGNQPQHF.

The chain employs TRBV6-5 and TRBJ1-6; unclear D gene. The CDR3 sequence is 14 residues long. From germline, CDR1 is MNHEY and CDR2 SVGAGI. The germline V and J ends were trimmed by 2 bases and 7 bases, with 9 bases remaining between them. The CDR3 spells CASSYRRSNSPLHF. In DNA form, the CDR3 reads TGTGCCAGCAGTTACAGGCGGTCCAATTCACCCCTCCACTTT.

V usage is TRBV9 and J usage is TRBJ2-1; D is unclear. The CDR3 covers 12 residues. CDR1 and CDR2 (germline): SGDLS, YYNGEE. The ends were cut back, 3 bases at V and 4 bases at J, with 5 bases in the middle. In DNA, the CDR3 is TGTGCCAGCAGCGCAGGATACAATGAGCAGTTCTTC. Translating it yields CASSAGYNEQFF.

This chain links TRBV4-3 with TRBJ1-4; TRBD1 agrees at 9 bases. The CDR3 is 16 residues long. The germline V gene encodes CDR1 LGHNA and CDR2 YSLEER. J lost 2 bases, V lost 2 bases, and 3 bases had no gene match. DNA of the CDR3: TGCGCCAGCAGCCAAACCGGGACAGGGACTAATGAAAAACTGTTTTTT. Translating gives CASSQTGTGTNEKLFF.

The genes are TRBV7-9 and TRBJ1-4; D gene ambiguous. CDR3 size: 16 residues. The V end lost 5 bases, the J end lost 5 bases, and 18 bases lay between the germline ends. Per the germline V gene, CDR1 is SEHNR and CDR2 is FQNEAQ (reference sequence). CDR3 bases: TGTGCCAGCAGCACTCCTGTAGGTGGGAGGAATGAAAAACTGTTTTTT. Translating it yields CASSTPVGGRNEKLFF. Using reference TRBV7-9 and TRBJ1-4 for the parts outside the CDR3, the full variable domain is DTGVSQNPRHKITKRGQNVTFRCDPISEHNRLYWYRQTLGQGPEFLTYFQNEAQLEKSRLLSDRFSAERPKGSFSTLEIQRTEQGDSAMYLCASSTPVGGRNEKLFFGSGTQLSVL.

The chain links TRBV28 to TRBJ1-1; D gene ambiguous. The CDR3 is 14 residues long. Deletions cut 8 bases from V and 0 bases from J, with 13 bases between. Germline V lookup: CDR1 MDHEN, CDR2 SYDVKM. In DNA form, the CDR3 reads TGTGCCAGCCCCCGGCGGCCCATGAACACTGAAGCTTTCTTT. Protein sequence: CASPRRPMNTEAFF.

This chain joins TRBV19 and TRBJ1-5, with D possibly TRBD1 on 6 matching bases. There are 15 residues in the CDR3. Germline assignment: CDR1 LNHDA and CDR2 SQIVND (reference sequence). Trimming took off 7 bases at V and 6 bases at J, with 19 bases between the two ends. The CDR3 here is CASTSALQGSQPQHF. The CDR3 DNA reads as TGTGCCAGTACGAGCGCACTACAGGGAAGTCAGCCCCAGCATTTT.

The chain joins TRBV11-2 to TRBJ2-3; TRBD2 aligns across 10 bases. The CDR3 has 17 residues. Germline assignment: CDR1 SGHAT and CDR2 FQNNGV. The V gene end was trimmed by 5 bases and the J gene end by 2 bases; junction bases not matched to a gene: 10. CDR3 in DNA: TGTGCCAGCAGCCGGAGTTTAGCGGGAGGCACCACAGATACGCAGTATTTT. Its translation is CASSRSLAGGTTDTQYF.

This clone was counted only a few times. This same CDR3 is encoded by further DNA sequences in the sample. CDR3 nucleotide sequence: TGTGCCAGTAGTATGGGACAGGGGGCGACCGGGGAGCTGTTTTTT. Its protein is CASSMGQGATGELFF. This rearrangement joins TRBV19 to TRBJ2-2; TRBD1 matches at 12 bases. Looked up from germline, CDR1 is LNHDA and CDR2 is SQIVND (reference sequence). This CDR3 region has 15 residues. With 3 bases clipped from V and 5 bases from J, the junction kept 1 base outside the gene matches.

The chain employs TRBV27 and TRBJ2-1, with D possibly being TRBD1 (5 bases). The CDR3 is made up of 19 amino acids. In germline, CDR1 is MNHEY, CDR2 SMNVEV (reference sequence). V was shortened by 7 bases and J by 4 bases, with 29 bases between the two germline ends. The CDR3 reads CASTTNPPRQGRTYNEQFF. The CDR3 DNA reads as TGTGCCAGCACCACGAACCCCCCCCGGCAGGGAAGAACGTACAATGAGCAGTTCTTC.

The rearrangement links TRBV6-6 to TRBJ1-3; no definite D call. The length of the CDR3 is 14 residues. Trimming left V 6 bases short and J 0 bases short, with 9 bases between. Germline V CDR1 and CDR2: MNHNY, SVGAGI (reference sequence). CDR3 in amino acids: CASRTGSSGNTIYF. CDR3 nucleotide sequence: TGTGCCAGCAGGACGGGGTCCTCTGGAAACACCATATATTTT.

The CDR3 DNA reads as TGTGCCAGCAGCGAAAGATCAGCGGGTGGCTACGAGCAGTACTTC. This codes for CASSERSAGGYEQYF. The V gene is TRBV4-2, the J gene TRBJ2-7, with D possibly matching TRBD2 (6 bases). This CDR3 has 15 residues. V lost 5 bases to trimming and J lost 3 bases, with 17 bases between them. Germline CDR1 and CDR2: LGHNA and YNFKEQ.

The chain links TRBV4-1 to TRBJ2-5; D is perhaps TRBD1 (6 bases). CDR3 length equals 13 residues. Germline CDR1 and CDR2: MGHRA and YSYEKL. Trimming removed 4 bases from V and 3 bases from J, with 9 bases in between. The CDR3 nucleotides read TGCGCCAGCAGCCCCCACAGGGAAGAGACCCAGTACTTC. Translating gives CASSPHREETQYF.

V usage is TRBV18 and J usage is TRBJ1-4; 7 positions match TRBD1. Germline CDR1 is KGHSH and CDR2 is LQKENI. This CDR3 has 15 amino acids. The V and J ends lost 4 bases and 8 bases, in that order; junction bases with no gene match: 10. The DNA for the CDR3 is TGTGCCAGCTCACGGAGACAGGGCTTAGGGGAAAAACTGTTTTTT. Translation: CASSRRQGLGEKLFF.

The J gene is TRBJ1-2, the V gene TRBV19, with 9 bases that match TRBD1. The CDR3 loop spans 14 amino acids. The ends lost 7 bases at V and 3 bases at J; junction bases unmatched: 6. The germline V gene has CDR1 LNHDA and CDR2 SQIVND (reference sequence). The CDR3 region has the DNA TGTGCCAGTACTACGGGACAGGGATACTATGGCTACACCTTC. It specifies CASTTGQGYYGYTF. Drawing the rest from reference TRBV19 and TRBJ1-2, the complete variable domain is DGGITQSPKYLFRKEGQNVTLSCEQNLNHDAMYWYRQDPGQGLRLIYYSQIVNDFQKGDIAEGYSVSREKKESFPLTVTSAQKNPTAFYLCASTTGQGYYGYTFGSGTRLTVV.

The V gene is TRBV4-3, the J gene TRBJ2-7; 8 bases agree with TRBD1. The CDR3 has 17 amino acids. From germline, CDR1 is LGHNA and CDR2 YSLEER. The junction had 10 bases not matched to a gene; V was cut back by 1 base and J by 2 bases. CDR3 nucleotide sequence: TGCGCCAGCAGCCAAGCCCCTCCGGGACAGGAAGCCTACGAGCAGTACTTC. Amino acids: CASSQAPPGQEAYEQYF.